The table lists the clone carrying this T cell receptor beta chain with many counts. Its antigen is unidentified. The junction differs from germline at one of its ends, possibly a read error. This record belongs to a study of CD8 T cells in ankylosing spondylitis. Study findings and constraints: Reportedly, matched ankylosing spondylitis synovial fluid was significantly enriched for disease-linked clones. Previously reported in reactive arthritis synovial fluid and blood were some of the motif variants. A motif in TCR beta, a set of under ten highly homologous variants, appeared characteristic of ankylosing spondylitis blood.

Germline CDR1 reads SGDLS; CDR2 reads YYNGEE. This CDR3 region has 15 residues. Using quantitative 5'-RACE with molecular barcodes, the authors made TCR beta libraries. TCRdb re-called the 5' RACE reads through MiXCR, storing one row per CDR3 protein. The sample includes some 150,000 distinct CDR3 sequences, roughly an eighth of them seen just once. V gene TRBV9 combines with J gene TRBJ2-1, with TRBD2 matching over 8 bases. The receptor was isolated from a female donor with ankylosing spondylitis or in good health (not recorded which). Sequencing input: blood, either unsorted or a sorted T cell fraction (not recorded which). The CDR3 nucleotides are TGTGCCAGCAGCGCCAGGACTAGCTCCAACAATGAGCAGTTCTTC. Amino acid sequence: CASSARTSSNNEQFF.